This TCR beta chain was recovered during a study of T cell repertoires in cytomegalovirus infection. Study background: It can be stated that public TCR beta signatures indicated CMV infection as well as a matching HLA type.

Overall study results and limits: CMV-specific TCR beta clonotypes restricted by HLA-C dominated the ex vivo response.

A single record per CDR3 protein comes from TCRdb applying MiXCR to the reads. Of nearly 450,000 distinct CDR3 sequences in the sample, approximately 32% were seen once. With 6 bases clipped from V and 7 bases from J, the junction kept 13 bases outside the gene matches. The CDR3 totals 16 residues. From germline, CDR1 is KGHSH and CDR2 LQKENI. Points on this clonotype: Its antigen is unidentified.

V is TRBV18 and J is TRBJ2-1, with 9 positions matching TRBD1. The clonotype originates from a human donor in good health (CMV status not recorded). Some clones in this sample may be carry-over from other donors' samples. Sequenced sample: PBMCs. For the CDR3, the DNA is TGTGCCAGCTCCCCAAGCCTGGGACAGGGAAAGAATGAGCAGTTCTTC. Translating it yields CASSPSLGQGKNEQFF.